The 4 T cell receptor beta chains in this list originate from one sample, sequenced in a study of blood T cell repertoires in COVID-19. Here immunoSEQ multiplex PCR was the method, and the copy in TCRdb shows in-frame clones only, minus some. The sample yields 160,000 or so clones, about 86% seen once. The sequenced material came from peripheral blood. These receptors were collected from a woman aged 80 or older with acute or convalescent COVID-19.

The rearrangement links TRBV5-1 to TRBJ1-6, with TRBD1 matching 7 bases. Germline V gene lookup returns CDR1 SGHRS and CDR2 YFSETQ. Germline trimming cut 4 bases from V and 0 bases from J; bases unmatched to any gene: 7. This CDR3 spans 17 amino acids. CDR3 sequence: CASSPGTASSYNSPLHF. The CDR3 coding sequence is TGCGCCAGCAGCCCCGGGACAGCGAGCTCCTATAATTCACCCCTCCACTTT.

The J gene is TRBJ1-6, the V gene TRBV5-1; D gene uncertain. V was cut by 8 bases and J by 5 bases, with 11 bases left in between. Germline CDR1 SGHRS, CDR2 YFSETQ. CDR3 length: 13 amino acids. The CDR3 here is CASSRENNSPLHF. The DNA of the CDR3 is TGCGCCAGTTCCCGAGAGAATAATTCACCCCTCCACTTT.

The chain is built from TRBV2 and TRBJ2-3; 7 nucleotides match TRBD2. V was pared by 9 bases and J by 4 bases, with 1 base of the junction left unmatched. The CDR3 consists of 11 residues. Germline loops: CDR1 SNHLY, CDR2 FYNNEI. The CDR3, as DNA: TGTGCCAGGGGAGGGGCAGATACGCAGTATTTT. It specifies CARGGADTQYF.

This clone has only one observation. The chain is built from TRBV6-5 and TRBJ2-7; 9 nucleotides align to TRBD2. The CDR3 sequence is 14 residues long. V gave up 0 bases and J gave up 3 bases; unmatched junction bases: 0. Looked up from germline, CDR1 is MNHEY and CDR2 is SVGAGI. CDR3 in amino acids: CASSYSRGGYEQYF. In DNA, the CDR3 is TGTGCCAGCAGTTACTCGCGGGGGGGCTACGAGCAGTACTTC.